This T cell receptor beta chain appears in the sequencing data of a study of T cells in Graves' hyperthyroidism and ophthalmopathy. A NOSPECS grade of at least 4, a Clinical Activity Score of at least 3 and duration under 3 months were recorded in ophthalmopathy patients. The study, taken as a whole, reports: The model made its ophthalmopathy prediction, and onset followed a median about 6.8 months later. Through a model of 13 V-J features, ophthalmopathy was separated from stable hyperthyroidism.

Researchers took RNA transcripts and amplified the TCR beta CDR3 regions from them. Carried out on the TCR CDR3, a first-round RT-PCR used the HTBI primer set. TCRdb used MiXCR to reprocess the multiplex PCR reads, holding one entry per CDR3 protein. The sample shows roughly 530,000 distinct CDR3 sequences, 17% of them seen only once. Note on this clonotype: Its matching antigen is unknown.

Germline trimming cut 1 base from V and 3 bases from J; bases unmatched to any gene: 16. The V gene's germline CDR1 is LGHNA and CDR2 YNFKEQ. This CDR3 spans 20 amino acids. Sequenced input: blood. The sequence came from a young woman with Graves' ophthalmopathy. The chain combines TRBV4-2 with TRBJ2-3; 10 positions match TRBD2. CDR3: CASSQGGSSSGRRGTDTQYF. The CDR3 bases are TGTGCCAGCAGCCAAGGGGGGAGCTCTAGCGGGAGAAGAGGGACAGATACGCAGTATTTT.